The clone carrying this T cell receptor beta chain was seen more than once but under ten times. This entry is derived from a study of beta chain features in type 1 diabetes. Trimming took off 5 bases at V and 3 bases at J, with 20 bases between the two ends. The CDR3 totals 17 residues. Germline CDR1 and CDR2: SGHTA and FQGNSA. Expressed TCRB transcripts got sequenced, as all isolated RNA was reverse transcribed. TCRdb's table, derived via immunoSEQ multiplex PCR, lists solely in-frame clones and lacks some. The sample lists fewer than 400,000 clones, less than 9.5% seen once, with under 0.5% in the top ten.

The sequencing input was central memory CD4+ T cells from blood. This TCR came from a woman between 18 and 29 years old in good health. This rearrangement joins TRBV7-2 to TRBJ1-3; no definite D call. The DNA of the CDR3 is TGTGCCAGCAGCACCACCCACGACGTGTTGGGTGGAAACACCATATATTTT. Protein sequence: CASSTTHDVLGGNTIYF.